This T cell receptor beta chain was retrieved from a study of naive and memory T cell subsets. Germline V gene lookup returns CDR1 MRHNA and CDR2 SNTAGT. The CDR3 runs 15 residues. J was trimmed by 4 bases and V by 2 bases; bases with no gene match: 1. Alpha and beta constant region primers primed reverse transcription for blood and skin samples. One entry per CDR3 protein results from TCRdb running MiXCR on the 5' RACE reads. The table includes about 22,000 distinct CDR3 sequences, around 4% detected once. Whole-blood samples were 2.5 to 3 ml of peripheral blood from healthy adult volunteers. Sample share makes this clonotype medium-sized.

The chain couples TRBV6-4 to TRBJ2-1; 11 bases are shared with TRBD2. This TCR was sampled from a male donor in good health. The CDR3 is CASSDASGGYNEQFF. In DNA form, the CDR3 reads TGTGCCAGCAGTGACGCTAGCGGGGGGTACAATGAGCAGTTCTTC.